These T cell receptor beta chains were read from a single sample in a study of T cell responses to AZD1222 COVID-19 vaccine. Clones were sequenced by immunoSEQ multiplex PCR, and TCRdb holds only the in-frame ones, with some missing. In the table there are 150,000 or so clones, around 92% of which are singletons. Sequencing was performed on peripheral blood, taken on day 0 of AZD1222 vaccination. All receptors derive from an adult in good health. Both conserved end residues are trimmed from each CDR3. The D gene is left open where the match is weak.

>TRBV5-6|NA|TRBJ1-1
ASSLQGGTEAF
>TRBV7-2|TRBD1|TRBJ2-7
ASSYARDRAYEQY
>TRBV6-1|TRBD2|TRBJ2-4
ASSGEGAVQY
>TRBV30|NA|TRBJ2-7
AWSGRGASVSYEQY
>TRBV25-1|NA|TRBJ1-2
ASQGLNYGYT
>TRBV21-1|NA|TRBJ1-1
ASSKEKGQPNEIGSEAF
>TRBV9|NA|TRBJ1-5
ASSKDPGSNQPQH
>TRBV9|NA|TRBJ2-1
ASSARGGEQF
>TRBV20-1|NA|TRBJ2-3
SAPPAATQY
>TRBV3-1/TRBV3-2|TRBD2|TRBJ2-3
ASSLAGALSTDTQY
>TRBV7-9|NA|TRBJ1-4
ASSPVATNEKLF
>TRBV6-5|NA|TRBJ1-2
ASRTRDYGYT
>TRBV12-3/TRBV12-4|NA|TRBJ2-3
ASSWGMPDTQY
>TRBV5-8|NA|TRBJ2-2
ASSSPYRDYTGELF
>TRBV19|NA|TRBJ2-5
ASSIRGASETQY
>TRBV18|TRBD1|TRBJ2-3
ASSHSGEGQGAFGTDTQY
>TRBV20-1|NA|TRBJ1-5
SARGDQPQH
>TRBV7-9|TRBD1|TRBJ1-2
ASSPAGQGGGYT
>TRBV27|NA|TRBJ1-5
ASSETPPGALYFGSGQPQH
>TRBV6-5|NA|TRBJ2-7
ASSRDTFYEQY
>TRBV4-1|TRBD1|TRBJ2-4
ASSRDRATKNIQY
>TRBV4-3|TRBD2|TRBJ2-1
ASSQDERGLEQF
>TRBV7-3|NA|TRBJ2-2
ASSFLPFTGELF
>TRBV10-3|TRBD2|TRBJ2-7
AIKYSGDSYEQY
>TRBV27|NA|TRBJ1-2
ASSFLWGAEGYT
>TRBV30|NA|TRBJ1-6
AWLGQYNSPLH
>TRBV19|TRBD2|TRBJ2-7
ASSSGSGGLPYEQY
>TRBV4-3|TRBD1|TRBJ2-7
ASSQDGGQGTEQY
>TRBV7-2|NA|TRBJ2-3
ASSLVSDTQY
>TRBV5-6|NA|TRBJ2-2
ASSLGLASTGELF
>TRBV6-5|NA|TRBJ1-2
ASALDSNYGYT
>TRBV24-1|NA|TRBJ2-2
ATSEPRGAWNTGELF
>TRBV9|TRBD1|TRBJ1-1
ASSADRGSTEAF
>TRBV10-2|TRBD1|TRBJ1-5
ASGTGWSQPQH
>TRBV29-1|NA|TRBJ2-2
SVRGPANTGELF
>TRBV21-1|NA|TRBJ1-5
ASRNSELNQPQH
>TRBV29-1|TRBD2|TRBJ2-7
SVFQRRLAGGLSSYEQY
>TRBV2|TRBD2|TRBJ2-1
ASSRLAGGHNEQF
>TRBV19|NA|TRBJ1-6
ASSIRWNSPLH
>TRBV18|NA|TRBJ2-3
ASSPYDQDTQY
>TRBV5-1|NA|TRBJ1-3
ASSQDSGNTIY
>TRBV7-2|TRBD2|TRBJ2-7
ASSSYRAGDIPYEQY